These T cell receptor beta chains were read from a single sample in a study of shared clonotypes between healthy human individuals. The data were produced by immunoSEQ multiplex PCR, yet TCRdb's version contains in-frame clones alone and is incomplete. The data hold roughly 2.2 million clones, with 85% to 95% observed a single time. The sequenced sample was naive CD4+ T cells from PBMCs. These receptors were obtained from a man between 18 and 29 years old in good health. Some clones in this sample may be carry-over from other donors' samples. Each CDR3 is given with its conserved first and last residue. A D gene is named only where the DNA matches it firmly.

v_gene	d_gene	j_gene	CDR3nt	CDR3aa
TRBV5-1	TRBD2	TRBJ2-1	TGCGCCAGCAGCTTGGGCGGGAGGGACAATGAGCAGTTCTTC	CASSLGGRDNEQFF
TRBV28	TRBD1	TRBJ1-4	TGTGCCGGAGGGGGCGCGGGTGCAACTAATGAAAAACTGTTTTTT	CAGGGAGATNEKLFF
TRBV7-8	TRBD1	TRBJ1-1	TGTGCCAGCAGCTTAGGGGACAGGGGTGAAGCTTTCTTT	CASSLGDRGEAFF
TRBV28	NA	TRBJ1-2	TGTGCCAGCAGTACTCGGACGGTGACTAGGACCTTC	CASSTRTVTRTF
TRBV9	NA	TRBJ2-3	TGTGCCAGCAGCGTAGTTCCAGGCACAGATACGCAGTATTTT	CASSVVPGTDTQYF
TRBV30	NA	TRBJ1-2	TGTGCCTGGACCGGAGAACCCGTCGGGGGCTACACCTTC	CAWTGEPVGGYTF
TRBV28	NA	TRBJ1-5	TGTGCCAGCAGTGACCTGGCGGGTAGCAATCAGCCCCAGCATTTT	CASSDLAGSNQPQHF
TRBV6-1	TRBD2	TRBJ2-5	TGTGCCAGCAGTGACGGGACTAGCGGCCAAGAGACCCAGTACTTC	CASSDGTSGQETQYF
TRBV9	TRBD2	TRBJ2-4	TGTGCCAGCAGCGGTAGTCCTAGCGGGAGGGCTTTGGGGAACATTCAGTACTTC	CASSGSPSGRALGNIQYF
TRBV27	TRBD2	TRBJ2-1	TGTGCCAGCAGTGCCCCATCCGGGAGGGCCTCCTACAATGAGCAGTTCTTC	CASSAPSGRASYNEQFF
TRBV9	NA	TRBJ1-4	TGTGCCAGCAGCGTCAGTCCAACTAATGAAAAACTGTTTTTT	CASSVSPTNEKLFF